Included here is one T cell receptor beta chain sequence, with context. The antigen is unknown. Germline-derived CDR1 and CDR2 are MNHNS and SASEGT. Unmatched junction bases numbered 7, after V lost 11 bases and J lost 3 bases. There are 13 residues in the CDR3. PCR primers comprised 60 Vbeta and 13 Jbeta primers. Authors' processing steps: Later reanalysis found roughly 80 million unique TCR beta chains, approximately 11 million of them shared. Clones were read by immunoSEQ multiplex PCR, and TCRdb kept only the in-frame ones, dropping some. V and J calls and clone size are given by that table; D and trimming were obtained from the DNA. Of 180,000 or so clones listed, roughly 8.7% are singletons. This specimen comes from a study of cytomegalovirus exposure and HLA in healthy donors. Whole-study results and caveats: Certain indistinguishable V segments, among them TRBV6-2 and TRBV6-3, were excluded.

V is TRBV6-1 and J is TRBJ2-3; 8 bases are shared with TRBD2. This clonotype originated in a woman in her twenties or thirties in good health and CMV-seropositive. The sample consisted of PBMCs. The CDR3 loop reads CAGGLARTDTQYF. In nucleotides, the CDR3 is TGTGCCGGAGGACTAGCACGTACAGATACGCAGTATTTT.